Listed below are T cell receptor beta chains from one sample, sequenced in a study of tissue T cells after allogeneic stem cell transplantation. The protocol was immunoSEQ multiplex PCR, while the TCRdb copy is restricted to in-frame clones and leaves out a portion. The sample holds 6,000 to 8,000 clones, nearly 70% seen once. The sequenced sample was tissue from the stomach, obtained at autopsy. The receptor source for this set is a woman between 18 and 50 years old with breast cancer. CDR3s include the opening cysteine and the closing phenylalanine or tryptophan. A D gene is named only where the DNA matches it firmly. Rows give clone size only sometimes, using once, few, many, or a class for an expanded clone.

d_gene: TRBD2
abundance: NA
j_gene: TRBJ2-5
v_gene: TRBV15
CDR3aa: CATSPRLAGGETQYF
CDR3nt: TGTGCCACCAGCCCTCGGCTAGCGGGAGGGGAGACCCAGTACTTC

d_gene: NA
abundance: NA
j_gene: TRBJ2-3
v_gene: TRBV3-1/TRBV3-2
CDR3aa: CASSRGPEGGWASDTQYF
CDR3nt: TGTGCCAGCAGCCGGGGGCCGGAGGGGGGATGGGCATCAGATACGCAGTATTTT

d_gene: NA
abundance: NA
j_gene: TRBJ1-5
v_gene: TRBV27
CDR3aa: CASRMGLNQPQHF
CDR3nt: TGTGCCAGCAGGATGGGGTTAAATCAGCCCCAGCATTTT

d_gene: TRBD2
abundance: NA
j_gene: TRBJ2-2
v_gene: TRBV27
CDR3aa: CVTDQREMAGELFF
CDR3nt: TGTGTCACGGACCAGCGGGAGATGGCCGGGGAGCTGTTTTTT

d_gene: NA
abundance: NA
j_gene: TRBJ2-1
v_gene: TRBV7-7
CDR3aa: CASSLALGRTNEQFF
CDR3nt: TGTGCTAGCAGCTTAGCGCTCGGCCGGACAAATGAGCAGTTCTTC

d_gene: NA
abundance: NA
j_gene: TRBJ2-5
v_gene: TRBV28
CDR3aa: CASTLLSGGTQETQYF
CDR3nt: TGTGCCAGTACTCTTCTCTCGGGCGGAACCCAAGAGACCCAGTACTTC

d_gene: TRBD2
abundance: NA
j_gene: TRBJ2-4
v_gene: TRBV6-5
CDR3aa: CASSPSSGGNIQYF
CDR3nt: TGTGCCAGCAGCCCCTCTAGCGGGGGGAACATTCAGTACTTC

d_gene: NA
abundance: few
j_gene: TRBJ2-5
v_gene: TRBV19
CDR3aa: CASTTSGEGPETQYF
CDR3nt: TGTGCCAGTACCACCTCAGGCGAAGGGCCCGAGACCCAGTACTTC

d_gene: TRBD1
abundance: NA
j_gene: TRBJ1-5
v_gene: TRBV7-2
CDR3aa: CASSQTGARNQPQHF
CDR3nt: TGTGCCAGCAGCCAGACAGGGGCGCGCAATCAGCCCCAGCATTTT

d_gene: TRBD2
abundance: few
j_gene: TRBJ2-2
v_gene: TRBV27
CDR3aa: CASSLLVAGGAGELFF
CDR3nt: TGTGCCAGCAGTTTATTAGTAGCGGGCGGGGCCGGGGAGCTGTTTTTT

d_gene: NA
abundance: once
j_gene: TRBJ2-1
v_gene: TRBV30
CDR3aa: CACQRQSSYNEQFF
CDR3nt: TGTGCCTGCCAAAGACAGAGCTCCTACAATGAGCAGTTCTTC

d_gene: NA
abundance: NA
j_gene: TRBJ1-4
v_gene: TRBV3-1/TRBV3-2
CDR3aa: CASSQVGGSATNEKLFF
CDR3nt: TGTGCCAGCAGCCAAGTGGGGGGCTCAGCAACTAATGAAAAACTGTTTTTT

d_gene: TRBD2
abundance: NA
j_gene: TRBJ2-3
v_gene: TRBV6-5
CDR3aa: CASSLDLAGNTQYF
CDR3nt: TGTGCCAGCAGTCTAGATCTAGCGGGGAATACGCAGTATTTT

d_gene: NA
abundance: NA
j_gene: TRBJ2-5
v_gene: TRBV2
CDR3aa: CASSTTRDTQYF
CDR3nt: TGTGCCAGCAGTACTACAAGAGATACCCAGTACTTC

d_gene: NA
abundance: few
j_gene: TRBJ1-1
v_gene: TRBV24-1
CDR3aa: CATRGIENTEAFF
CDR3nt: TGTGCCACCAGGGGGATAGAGAACACTGAAGCTTTCTTT

d_gene: TRBD1
abundance: NA
j_gene: TRBJ2-7
v_gene: TRBV5-6
CDR3aa: CASSYRQGKQYF
CDR3nt: TGTGCCAGCAGCTATCGACAGGGGAAGCAGTACTTC

d_gene: TRBD1
abundance: once
j_gene: TRBJ2-3
v_gene: TRBV28
CDR3aa: CASRPSDRSVGTDTQYF
CDR3nt: TGTGCCAGCAGGCCTTCGGACAGGTCGGTCGGCACAGATACGCAGTATTTT

d_gene: TRBD2
abundance: NA
j_gene: TRBJ2-1
v_gene: TRBV23-1
CDR3aa: CASSQSSPGSGGYNEQFF
CDR3nt: TGCGCCAGCAGTCAAAGCTCTCCCGGTAGCGGGGGTTACAATGAGCAGTTCTTC

d_gene: NA
abundance: NA
j_gene: TRBJ2-7
v_gene: TRBV7-2
CDR3aa: CASSLGVSYEQYF
CDR3nt: TGTGCCAGCAGCTTAGGGGTCTCCTACGAGCAGTACTTC

d_gene: NA
abundance: medium-sized
j_gene: TRBJ1-1
v_gene: TRBV2
CDR3aa: CASGLATENTEAFF
CDR3nt: TGTGCCAGCGGTCTAGCGACGGAGAACACTGAAGCTTTCTTT

d_gene: NA
abundance: NA
j_gene: TRBJ1-1
v_gene: TRBV7-2
CDR3aa: CASSQETGAEAFF
CDR3nt: TGTGCCAGCAGCCAGGAGACCGGGGCGGAAGCTTTCTTT

d_gene: NA
abundance: NA
j_gene: TRBJ2-1
v_gene: TRBV6-5
CDR3aa: CASGQLGSNEQFF
CDR3nt: TGTGCCAGCGGACAACTAGGGTCAAATGAGCAGTTCTTC